This T cell receptor (beta chain) was documented in a study of shared clonotypes between healthy human individuals. Study-wide results and limits: Memory subsets had estimated richness that was generally smaller than that of naive subsets. Clonotypes that were shared across a handful of donors made up roughly 5% of naive CD4 clonotypes.

The CDR3 is 16 amino acids. The V gene's germline CDR1 is LGHNA and CDR2 YSLEER. J lost 8 bases, V lost 3 bases, and 7 bases had no gene match. Concerning this clone itself: Antigen unknown.

Replicate PCRs from sorted subsets contained about 200 ng DNA, which is approximately 30,000 T cell genomes. Clones were sequenced by immunoSEQ multiplex PCR, and TCRdb holds only the in-frame ones, with some missing. Among millions of clones listed, approximately 95% were seen once. Donors, healthy HIV-negative adults, lacked recent acute infections or vaccinations. The V and J genes are TRBV4-3 and TRBJ2-2; 12 bases line up with TRBD2. The sequenced material came from naive CD4+ T cells sorted from blood. Subset of the sample: CD45RA+ positively selected. The sequence was obtained from a man aged 18 to 29 in good health. CDR3 residues: CASSQRTSGAMGELFF. In DNA, the CDR3 is TGCGCCAGCAGCCAGCGGACTAGCGGGGCCATGGGGGAGCTGTTTTTT.